Given below is one T cell receptor beta chain in context. The method was immunoSEQ multiplex PCR; TCRdb's version includes in-frame clones alone and lacks a portion of them. The sample has 300,000 to 400,000 clones, 88% seen once; the top ten hold about 6.4%. This entry is derived from a study of Ad26.COV2.S vaccination and SARS-CoV-2 variants. Stated treatment: approximately 18 received Ad26.COV2.S at low or high dose, single or two shots; roughly five received placebo; per-sample allocation not given. Repertoires come from day 63 after the first vaccine or placebo injection. This clonotype originated in a person between 18 and 59 years old who received the Ad26.COV2.S COVID-19 vaccine or a placebo. The sample in question was peripheral blood, obtained in a trial of Ad26.COV2.S vaccine versus placebo.

The DNA of the CDR3 is TGTGCCAGCAGCCCCCAAGGGACTAGCGGGACCGAGCAGTACTTC. Translating it yields CASSPQGTSGTEQYF. The genes are TRBV7-3 and TRBJ2-7; 13 bases line up with TRBD2. The CDR3 extends over 15 amino acids. V gave up 5 bases and J gave up 6 bases; unmatched junction bases: 7. Germline lookup yields CDR1 SGHTA and CDR2 FQGTGA.